This TCR beta chain came from a study of blood T cell repertoires in COVID-19. Study details: Samples taken during acute and convalescent COVID-19 were collected in the United States, Italy and Spain. T cells, B-cell-depleted T cells, or PBMCs supplied cDNA or gDNA.

This clone was recorded only once. How the authors handled the data: Researchers report that nucleated cell counts were estimated from reference gene primer amplification. Repertoires were generated with immunoSEQ multiplex PCR, while TCRdb's copy carries only in-frame clones and drops some. V, J and clone size derive from that table, while D and trimming were established from the DNA sequence. The sample has under 140,000 clones, roughly four fifths seen once; the top ten hold approximately 15%. V dropped 2 bases and J dropped 1 base, with 11 bases sitting between them. This CDR3 contains 15 residues. Germline CDR1 reads MNHEY; CDR2 reads SVGAGI.

This sequence originates from a woman in her sixties with acute or convalescent COVID-19. The chain combines TRBV6-5 with TRBJ1-1; D perhaps matches TRBD1 (5 bases). The specimen sequenced was peripheral blood. CDR3 loop: CASSYRSGWNTEAFF. The DNA of the CDR3 is TGTGCCAGCAGTTACCGTTCAGGGTGGAACACTGAAGCTTTCTTT.